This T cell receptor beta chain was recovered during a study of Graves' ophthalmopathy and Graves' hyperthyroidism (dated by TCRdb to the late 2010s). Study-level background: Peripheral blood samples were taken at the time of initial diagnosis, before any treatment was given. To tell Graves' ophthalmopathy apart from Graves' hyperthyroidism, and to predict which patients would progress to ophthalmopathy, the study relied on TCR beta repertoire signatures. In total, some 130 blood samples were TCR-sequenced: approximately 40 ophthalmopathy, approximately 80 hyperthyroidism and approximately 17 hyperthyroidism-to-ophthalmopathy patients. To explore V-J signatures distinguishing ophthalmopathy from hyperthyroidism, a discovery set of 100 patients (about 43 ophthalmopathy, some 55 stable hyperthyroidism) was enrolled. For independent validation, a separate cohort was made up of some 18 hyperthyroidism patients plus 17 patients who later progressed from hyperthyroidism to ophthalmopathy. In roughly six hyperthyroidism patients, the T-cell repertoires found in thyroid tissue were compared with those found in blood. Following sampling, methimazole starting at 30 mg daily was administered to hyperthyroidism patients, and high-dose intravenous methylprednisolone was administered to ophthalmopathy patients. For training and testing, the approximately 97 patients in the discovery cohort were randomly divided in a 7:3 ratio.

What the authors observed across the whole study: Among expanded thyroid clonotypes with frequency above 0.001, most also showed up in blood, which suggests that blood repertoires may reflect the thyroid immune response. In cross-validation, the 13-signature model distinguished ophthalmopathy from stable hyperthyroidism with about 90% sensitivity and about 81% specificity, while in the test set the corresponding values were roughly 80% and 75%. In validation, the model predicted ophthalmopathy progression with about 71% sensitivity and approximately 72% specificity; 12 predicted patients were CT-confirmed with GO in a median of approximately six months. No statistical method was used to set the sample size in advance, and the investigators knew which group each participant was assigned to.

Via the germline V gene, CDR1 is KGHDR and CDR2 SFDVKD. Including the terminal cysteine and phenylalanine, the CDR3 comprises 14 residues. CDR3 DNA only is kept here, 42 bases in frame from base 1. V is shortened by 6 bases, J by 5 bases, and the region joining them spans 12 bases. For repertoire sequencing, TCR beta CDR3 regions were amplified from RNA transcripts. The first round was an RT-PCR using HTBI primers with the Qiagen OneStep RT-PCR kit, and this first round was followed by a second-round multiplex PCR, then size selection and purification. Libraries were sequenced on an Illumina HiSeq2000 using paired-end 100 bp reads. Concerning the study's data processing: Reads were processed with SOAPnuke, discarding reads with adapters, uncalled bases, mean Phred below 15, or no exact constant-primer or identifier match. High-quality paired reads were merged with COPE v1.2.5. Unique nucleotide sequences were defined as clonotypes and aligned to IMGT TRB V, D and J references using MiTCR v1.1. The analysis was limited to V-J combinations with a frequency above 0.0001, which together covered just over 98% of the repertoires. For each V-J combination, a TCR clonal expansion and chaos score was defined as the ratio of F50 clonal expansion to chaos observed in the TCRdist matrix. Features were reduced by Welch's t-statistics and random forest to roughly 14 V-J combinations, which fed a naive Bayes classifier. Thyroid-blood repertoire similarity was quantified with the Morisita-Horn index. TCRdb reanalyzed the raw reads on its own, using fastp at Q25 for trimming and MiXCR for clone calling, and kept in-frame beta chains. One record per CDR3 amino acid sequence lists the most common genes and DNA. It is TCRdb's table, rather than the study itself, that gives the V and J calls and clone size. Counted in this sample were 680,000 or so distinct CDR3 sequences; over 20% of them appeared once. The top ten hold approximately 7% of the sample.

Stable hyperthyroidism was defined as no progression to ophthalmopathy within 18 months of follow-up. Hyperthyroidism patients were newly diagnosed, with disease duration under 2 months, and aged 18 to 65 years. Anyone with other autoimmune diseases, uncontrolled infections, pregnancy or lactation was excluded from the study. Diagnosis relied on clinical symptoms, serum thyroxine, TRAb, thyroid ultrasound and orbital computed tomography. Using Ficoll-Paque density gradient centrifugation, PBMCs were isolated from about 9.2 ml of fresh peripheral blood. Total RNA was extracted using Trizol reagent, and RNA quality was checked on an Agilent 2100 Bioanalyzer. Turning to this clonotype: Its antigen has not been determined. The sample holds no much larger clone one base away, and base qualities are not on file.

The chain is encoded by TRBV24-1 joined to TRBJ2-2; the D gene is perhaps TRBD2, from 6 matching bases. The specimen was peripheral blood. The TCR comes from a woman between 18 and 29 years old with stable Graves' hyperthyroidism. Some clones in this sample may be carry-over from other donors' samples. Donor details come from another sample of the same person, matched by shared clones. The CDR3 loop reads CATSPGVRTGELFF. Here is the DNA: TGTGCCACCAGTCCGGGAGTAAGGACCGGGGAGCTGTTTTTT.